The 32 T cell receptor beta chains given below trace back to one sample, sequenced in a study of cytomegalovirus exposure and HLA in healthy donors. Primers: 60 Vbeta forward and 13 Jbeta reverse. Profiled with immunoSEQ multiplex PCR; TCRdb holds only in-frame clones, not every one. This sample carries approximately 170,000 clones, with about 0.81% going to the ten biggest clones. Sequencing input: PBMCs. The receptor source for this set is a woman aged 18-30 years in good health and CMV-seropositive.

The chain carries TRBV18 and TRBJ1-1; TRBD1 is a possible D gene (5 bases). V lost 3 bases and J lost 0, with 14 bases in between. The CDR3 spans 16 residues. Germline assignment: CDR1 KGHSH and CDR2 LQKENI. For the CDR3, the DNA is TGTGCCAGCTCACCTTTACACTTGACAGTGAACACTGAAGCTTTCTTT. It is translated as CASSPLHLTVNTEAFF.

The chain joins TRBV9 to TRBJ2-6, with a possible D match to TRBD2 (7 bases). Germline V gene sequence: CDR1 SGDLS, CDR2 YYNGEE. The CDR3 has 20 residues. Trimming removed 0 bases at V and 2 bases at J, with 21 bases between. The CDR3 protein is CASSVAVGEGEVAGANVLTF. CDR3 sequence (DNA): TGTGCCAGCAGCGTAGCCGTGGGGGAGGGGGAGGTGGCTGGGGCCAACGTCCTGACTTTC.

The chain uses TRBV5-1 and TRBJ1-6, with D possibly being TRBD1 (5 bases). Germline assignment: CDR1 SGHRS and CDR2 YFSETQ. There are 16 residues in the CDR3. Trimming left V 0 bases short and J 9 bases short, with 16 bases between. This CDR3 is CASSLVAGRFGSPLHF. In nucleotides, the CDR3 is TGCGCCAGCAGCTTGGTGGCAGGGCGATTTGGTTCACCCCTCCACTTT. The whole variable domain, filled in from reference TRBV5-1 and TRBJ1-6, reads KAGVTQTPRYLIKTRGQQVTLSCSPISGHRSVSWYQQTPGQGLQFLFEYFSETQRNKGNFPGRFSGRQFSNSRSEMNVSTLELGDSALYLCASSLVAGRFGSPLHFGNGTRLTVT.

V gene TRBV30 combines with J gene TRBJ1-4; D not resolved. V was cut by 2 bases and J by 3 bases, with 10 bases left in between. Germline lookup yields CDR1 GTSNPN and CDR2 SVGIG (reference sequence). CDR3 length: 14 residues. The CDR3 coding sequence is TGTGCCTGGAGTTATACCGGGGCTAATGAAAAACTGTTTTTT. Amino acids: CAWSYTGANEKLFF.

This rearrangement joins TRBV5-1 to TRBJ2-3, with 12 bases identical to TRBD2. The germline V gene has CDR1 SGHRS and CDR2 YFSETQ. The V and J ends lost 1 base and 6 bases, in that order; junction bases with no gene match: 6. This CDR3 has 16 residues. The CDR3 DNA follows: TGCGCCAGCAGCTTGCTAGCGGGGGGGCAATTGGATACGCAGTATTTT. This codes for CASSLLAGGQLDTQYF.

This chain connects TRBV2 to TRBJ2-5; 9 bases map to TRBD2. The trim removed 3 bases at V and 5 bases at J, leaving 13 bases unmatched. The CDR3 is made up of 17 amino acids. Germline CDR1 is SNHLY and CDR2 is FYNNEI. CDR3 bases: TGTGCCAGCAGTGATCTCTCCTTACTAGCGGGTGGGGAGACCCAGTACTTC. It translates to CASSDLSLLAGGETQYF.

The J gene is TRBJ1-2, the V gene TRBV7-9; maybe TRBD1 (5 bases). With 1 base removed from V and 2 bases from J, the gap between germline ends came to 11 bases. CDR1 SEHNR and CDR2 FQNEAQ come from the germline V gene (reference sequence). The CDR3 spans 15 residues. The CDR3 DNA follows: TGTGCCAGCAGCTTAGAAGGGGCGGGGAACTATGGCTACACCTTC. Protein sequence: CASSLEGAGNYGYTF.

Of note for this clone: The junction departs from the called germline gene at one end, perhaps through a read error. V gene TRBV7-9 combines with J gene TRBJ2-1, with 11 bases aligning to TRBD1. Germline V lookup: CDR1 SEHNR, CDR2 FQNEAQ (reference sequence). This CDR3 spans 14 amino acids. DNA for the CDR3: TGTGCCAGCAGCTTACGGACAGGGGGCAATGAACAGTTCTTC. Amino acid sequence: CASSLRTGGNEQFF.

The V gene is TRBV4-1, the J gene TRBJ1-2; TRBD1 aligns across 9 bases. The trim removed 3 bases at V and 5 bases at J, leaving 10 bases unmatched. The CDR3 contains 16 residues. Germline loops: CDR1 MGHRA, CDR2 YSYEKL. CDR3 in amino acids: CASSHPGTGRGYGYTF. CDR3 nucleotides: TGCGCCAGCAGCCACCCCGGGACAGGGCGGGGGTATGGCTACACCTTC.

As to this clone: Relative to the germline gene, one junction end is altered; a read error may explain this. This chain connects TRBV6-5 to TRBJ2-5; D is possibly TRBD1 (5 bases). Germline values: CDR1 MNHEY, CDR2 SVGAGI. This CDR3 spans 14 amino acids. CDR3 protein: CVSSPGLASKTQYF. The CDR3 region has the DNA TGTGTCAGCAGTCCAGGGCTTGCTTCGAAGACCCAGTACTTC.

The rearrangement joins TRBV7-9 to TRBJ1-1; D call uncertain. Germline CDR1 reads SEHNR; CDR2 reads FQNEAQ (reference sequence). The ends were cut back, 8 bases at V and 4 bases at J, with 14 bases in the middle. CDR3 length: 13 amino acids. The CDR3 DNA sequence: TGTGCCAGCTCCGGGGTTCGGGGCACTGAAGCTTTCTTT. Its protein is CASSGVRGTEAFF.

V usage is TRBV21-1 and J usage is TRBJ2-2; the table gives TRBD2 as D, unverified against the DNA. TRBV21-1 is reported as a pseudogene. This CDR3 is 15 amino acids long. The CDR3 sequence is CASSKIRGFTGELFF. CDR3 DNA: TGTGCCAGCAGCAAAATCCGGGGGTTCACCGGGGAGCTGTTTTTT.

The V call is TRBV7-2, the J call TRBJ2-5; TRBD1 agrees at 9 bases. The length of the CDR3 is 16 residues. Per germline, CDR1 SGHTA and CDR2 FQGNSA. The V segment lost 3 bases and the J segment 5 bases; nucleotides outside the gene matches: 10. The CDR3 DNA sequence: TGTGCCAGCAGCTTTCTCGGGACAGGGTCCCGGGAGACCCAGTACTTC. Protein sequence: CASSFLGTGSRETQYF.

This chain uses TRBV11-2 with TRBJ2-7; 8 positions agree with TRBD1. The CDR3 is 16 amino acids. Germline trimming cut 5 bases from V and 4 bases from J; bases unmatched to any gene: 13. CDR1 is SGHAT, CDR2 FQNNGV, per germline. The CDR3 nucleotides are TGTGCCAGCAGCCGAGTCTCCGGACAGGGAAAGTACGAGCAGTACTTC. Translation gives CASSRVSGQGKYEQYF.

The V gene is TRBV4-1, the J gene TRBJ1-3; no clear D. This CDR3 contains 16 residues. V was trimmed by 0 bases and J by 0 bases, leaving 9 bases between them. CDR1 is MGHRA, CDR2 YSYEKL, per germline. CDR3 nucleotide sequence: TGCGCCAGCAGCCAAGAGTACGGGATCTCTGGAAACACCATATATTTT. Translated, it gives CASSQEYGISGNTIYF.

In DNA, the CDR3 is TGTGCCAGCAGCGGAACTACTCGAGAGACCCAGTACTTC. Residues: CASSGTTRETQYF. This chain joins TRBV2 and TRBJ2-5; D gene uncertain. Between the trimmed V and J ends, which lost 6 bases and 4 bases, there was a span of 12 bases. Germline V gives CDR1 SNHLY, CDR2 FYNNEI. CDR3 length: 13 amino acids.

The chain joins TRBV10-3 to TRBJ2-1; 9 nucleotides align to TRBD1. Germline values: CDR1 ENHRY, CDR2 SYGVKD. The trim removed 4 bases at V and 8 bases at J, leaving 15 bases unmatched. CDR3 size: 17 residues. CDR3 DNA sequence: TGTGCCATCAGTGGATTGGGACAGGGCGGACGTTTGGATGAGCAGTTCTTC. It codes for CAISGLGQGGRLDEQFF.

The chain employs TRBV2 and TRBJ2-3, with D hard to call. CDR3 length: 14 residues. CDR1 and CDR2 (germline): SNHLY, FYNNEI. V lost 6 bases, J lost 1 base, and 11 bases lay in between. CDR3 loop: CASRVVTRTDTQYF. As DNA, the CDR3 is TGTGCCAGCAGAGTAGTCACCCGCACAGATACGCAGTATTTT.

The chain carries TRBV7-8 and TRBJ1-1, with D possibly being TRBD1 (6 bases). The germline gives CDR1 SGHVS, CDR2 FQNEAQ. V was cut by 2 bases and J by 5 bases, with 9 bases left in between. The CDR3 is 13 residues long. This chain's CDR3 is CASSLYQGTEAFF. The CDR3 DNA reads TGTGCCAGCAGCTTATACCAGGGGACTGAAGCTTTCTTT.

This chain connects TRBV5-4 to TRBJ2-1; 11 bases are a match to TRBD2. The CDR3 loop spans 17 amino acids. Germline V gives CDR1 SGHNT, CDR2 YYREEE (reference sequence). V was clipped by 4 bases and J by 1 base; unmatched bases: 7. In DNA, the CDR3 is TGTGCCAGCAGCAAGGGGGGACTAGCGGAATCCTACAATGAGCAGTTCTTC. Translated, it gives CASSKGGLAESYNEQFF.

The chain uses TRBV5-4 and TRBJ1-1, with D unclear. Germline CDR1 reads SGHNT; CDR2 reads YYREEE (reference sequence). CDR3 size: 12 residues. The V end lost 4 bases, the J end lost 10 bases, and 14 bases lay between the germline ends. This CDR3 is CASSPDGGAAFF. The CDR3, as DNA: TGTGCCAGCAGCCCGGATGGAGGAGCAGCTTTCTTT.

V gene TRBV4-3 combines with J gene TRBJ2-5, with D possibly matching TRBD1 (6 bases). Germline values: CDR1 LGHNA, CDR2 YSLEER. Trimming stripped 1 base from V and 0 bases from J, with 18 bases between. The CDR3 extends over 18 amino acids. As DNA, the CDR3 is TGCGCCAGCAGCCAAGGAAGTATGGGGGCCCACAACCAAGAGACCCAGTACTTC. Residues: CASSQGSMGAHNQETQYF.

The chain carries TRBV5-1 and TRBJ2-5; no firm D call. This CDR3 has 11 residues. CDR1 is SGHRS and CDR2 is YFSETQ in the germline V gene. V was cut by 2 bases and J by 5 bases, with 4 bases left in between. The CDR3 sequence: CASSFEETQYF. The CDR3 DNA follows: TGCGCCAGCAGCTTTGAGGAGACCCAGTACTTC.

The CDR3 loop is CASSQGTGTGPYEQYF. DNA for the CDR3: TGCGCCAGCAGCCAAGGAACCGGGACAGGGCCCTACGAGCAGTACTTC. This chain links TRBV4-1 with TRBJ2-7; 9 bases fit TRBD1. This CDR3 has 16 amino acids. The V and J ends lost 1 base and 2 bases, in that order; junction bases with no gene match: 6. The germline gives CDR1 MGHRA, CDR2 YSYEKL.

The J gene is TRBJ1-2, the V gene TRBV7-2; D is uncertain. V was clipped by 1 base and J by 4 bases, with 7 bases between them. Germline V gene lookup returns CDR1 SGHTA and CDR2 FQGNSA. The CDR3 totals 13 residues. This CDR3 reads CASSLVQIYGYTF. CDR3 sequence (DNA): TGTGCCAGCAGCTTAGTACAAATCTATGGCTACACCTTC.

V is TRBV6-1 and J is TRBJ1-1, with D unclear. The CDR3 length is 15 residues. Germline lookup yields CDR1 MNHNS and CDR2 SASEGT. V lost 6 bases and J lost 3, with 17 bases in between. The CDR3: CASRMVAVQYTEAFF. DNA of the CDR3: TGTGCCAGCAGAATGGTGGCGGTGCAGTACACTGAAGCTTTCTTT.

This chain links TRBV19 with TRBJ1-1; possible D gene TRBD1, 6 bases. The V end was cut by 5 bases, the J end by 1 base, with 11 bases between. The CDR3 covers 14 residues. Germline lookup yields CDR1 LNHDA and CDR2 SQIVND (reference sequence). This chain's CDR3 is CASSLMTGNTEAFF. CDR3 in DNA: TGTGCCAGTAGTCTAATGACAGGGAACACTGAAGCTTTCTTT.

This chain uses TRBV4-1 with TRBJ2-5; 9 nucleotides agree with TRBD1. TRBJ2-7 matches the DNA end more closely, so the J call is doubtful. The CDR3 is made up of 17 amino acids. The germline gives CDR1 MGHRA, CDR2 YSYEKL. CDR3 in amino acids: CASSQEPQGTGNDEQYF. In nucleotides, the CDR3 is TGCGCCAGCAGCCAAGAGCCCCAGGGGACAGGGAATGACGAGCAGTACTTC.

The rearrangement links TRBV15 to TRBJ2-7; perhaps TRBD2 as D (5 bases). Trimming cost V 7 bases and J 2 bases, with 18 bases left between them. The CDR3 runs 15 residues. CDR1 is LNHNV and CDR2 is YYDKDF in the germline V gene (reference sequence). The CDR3, as DNA: TGTGCCACCACAATTTCGGACGGAGGAACCTACGAGCAGTACTTC. It yields the protein CATTISDGGTYEQYF.

V and J are TRBV7-9 and TRBJ2-7; possible D gene TRBD1, 5 bases. V was clipped by 8 bases and J by 1 base, with 18 bases between them. The CDR3 covers 15 residues. CDR1 SEHNR and CDR2 FQNEAQ come from the germline V gene (reference sequence). This chain's CDR3 is CASGPTDKGSYEQYF. In DNA, the CDR3 is TGTGCCAGCGGTCCTACCGACAAGGGGTCCTACGAGCAGTACTTC. Using reference TRBV7-9 and TRBJ2-7 for the parts outside the CDR3, the full variable domain is DTGVSQNPRHKITKRGQNVTFRCDPISEHNRLYWYRQTLGQGPEFLTYFQNEAQLEKSRLLSDRFSAERPKGSFSTLEIQRTEQGDSAMYLCASGPTDKGSYEQYFGPGTRLTVT.

This chain uses TRBV6-6 with TRBJ1-1; 9 nucleotides agree with TRBD1. Germline-derived CDR1 and CDR2 are MNHNY and SVGAGI (reference sequence). The CDR3 has 16 amino acids. Trimming took 6 bases from V and 1 from J; bases not matched to a gene: 9. The CDR3 is CASSNPGQGSNTEAFF. CDR3 coding DNA: TGTGCCAGCAGCAACCCGGGACAGGGCTCGAACACTGAAGCTTTCTTT.

The CDR3 bases are TGCGCCAGCAGTGGGGAGAATGGCTACACCTTC. It codes for CASSGENGYTF. The V and J genes are TRBV10-2 and TRBJ1-2, with D hard to call. Trimming pared 4 bases from V and 6 bases from J, leaving 6 bases between. The CDR3 consists of 11 residues. Germline CDR1 WSHSY, CDR2 SAAADI.